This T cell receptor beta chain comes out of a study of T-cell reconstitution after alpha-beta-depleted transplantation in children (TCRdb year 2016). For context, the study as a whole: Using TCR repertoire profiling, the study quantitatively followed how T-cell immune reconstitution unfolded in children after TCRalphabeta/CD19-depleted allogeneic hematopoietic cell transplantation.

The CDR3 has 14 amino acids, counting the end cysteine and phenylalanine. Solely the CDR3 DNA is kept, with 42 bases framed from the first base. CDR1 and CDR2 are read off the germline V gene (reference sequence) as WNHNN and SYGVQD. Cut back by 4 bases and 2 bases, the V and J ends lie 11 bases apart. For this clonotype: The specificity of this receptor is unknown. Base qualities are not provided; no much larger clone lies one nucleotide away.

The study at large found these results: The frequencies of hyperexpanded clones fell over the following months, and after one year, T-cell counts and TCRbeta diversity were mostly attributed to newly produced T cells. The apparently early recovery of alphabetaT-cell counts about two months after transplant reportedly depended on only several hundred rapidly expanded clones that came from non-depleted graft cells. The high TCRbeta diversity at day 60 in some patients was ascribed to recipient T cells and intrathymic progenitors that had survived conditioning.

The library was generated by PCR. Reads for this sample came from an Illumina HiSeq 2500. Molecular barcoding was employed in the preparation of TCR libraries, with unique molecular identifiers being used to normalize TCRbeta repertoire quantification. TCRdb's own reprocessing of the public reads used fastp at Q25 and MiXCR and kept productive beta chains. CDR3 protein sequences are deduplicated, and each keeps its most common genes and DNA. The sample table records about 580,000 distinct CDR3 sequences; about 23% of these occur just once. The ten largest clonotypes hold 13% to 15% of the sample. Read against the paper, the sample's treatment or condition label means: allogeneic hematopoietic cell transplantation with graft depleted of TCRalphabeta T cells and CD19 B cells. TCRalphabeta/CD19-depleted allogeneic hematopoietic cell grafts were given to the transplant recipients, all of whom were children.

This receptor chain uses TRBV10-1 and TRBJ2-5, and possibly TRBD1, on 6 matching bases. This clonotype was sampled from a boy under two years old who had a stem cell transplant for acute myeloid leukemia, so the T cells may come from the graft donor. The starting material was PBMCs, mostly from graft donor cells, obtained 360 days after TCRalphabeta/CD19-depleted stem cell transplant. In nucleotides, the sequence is TGCGCCAGCAGTGCAACCGACAGGCAAGAGACCCAGTACTTC. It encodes CASSATDRQETQYF.